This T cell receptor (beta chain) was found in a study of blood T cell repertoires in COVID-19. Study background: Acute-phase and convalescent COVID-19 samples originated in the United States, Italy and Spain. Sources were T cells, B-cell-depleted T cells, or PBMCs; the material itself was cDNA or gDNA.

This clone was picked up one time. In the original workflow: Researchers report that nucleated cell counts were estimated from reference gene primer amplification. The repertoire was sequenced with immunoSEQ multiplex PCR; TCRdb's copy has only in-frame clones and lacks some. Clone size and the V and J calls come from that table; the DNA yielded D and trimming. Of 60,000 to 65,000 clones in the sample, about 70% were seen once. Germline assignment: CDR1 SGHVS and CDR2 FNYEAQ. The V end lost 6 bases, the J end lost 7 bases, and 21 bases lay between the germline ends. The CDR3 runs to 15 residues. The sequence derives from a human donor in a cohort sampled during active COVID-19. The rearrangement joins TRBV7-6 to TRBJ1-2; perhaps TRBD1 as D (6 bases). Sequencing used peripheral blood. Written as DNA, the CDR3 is TGTGCCAGCAGTACCCGGGGGGCAAGAGATGGTGGCTACACCTTC. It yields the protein CASSTRGARDGGYTF.